The 22 T cell receptor beta chains in this list originate from one sample, sequenced in a study of T cell clonality in common variable immunodeficiency. The table came from immunoSEQ multiplex PCR; TCRdb's copy has only in-frame clones and leaves some out. The sample shows tens of thousands of clones, no singletons; the ten largest hold under 3%. Specimen: peripheral blood mononuclear cells. The source of these receptors is a person aged 18 to 69 in good health.

This clone was picked up many times. One end of the junction is discordant with germline, which a read error may explain. The CDR3 goes on 3 residues after the read ends, and that part is filled in from the germline J gene. Other DNA sequences in this specimen translate into the identical CDR3. This chain links TRBV19 with TRBJ1-1, with D uncertain. The CDR3 has 15 amino acids. In germline, CDR1 is LNHDA, CDR2 SQIVND (reference sequence). Incomplete CDR3 DNA: TGTGCTAGTAGTCCTAATCCTTCCATGAACACTGAA. This sequence encodes CASSPNPSMNTE. The entire CDR3 protein is CASSPNPSMNTEAFF.

This clone was counted many times. The missing CDR3 end, 3 residues past where the read stops, is filled in from the germline J gene. The J gene is TRBJ1-2, the V gene TRBV4-1; possible D gene TRBD1, 6 bases. V was cut by 0 bases and J by 1 base, with 15 bases left in between. The CDR3 has 17 amino acids. Germline loops: CDR1 MGHRA, CDR2 YSYEKL. This chain's CDR3 is CASSQDRRTVSNYGYTF. CDR3 bases read: TGCGCCAGCAGCCAAGATCGACGGACAGTTAGTAACTATGGC.

This clone was seen repeatedly, ten times or more. Sequencing ends 3 residues short of the CDR3 end; the germline J gene provides the rest. The rearrangement joins TRBV5-6 to TRBJ2-5; possibly TRBD2 for D (5 bases). The ends were cut back, 1 base at V and 5 bases at J, with 9 bases in the middle. The CDR3 is 13 amino acids. Per the germline V gene, CDR1 is SGHDT and CDR2 is YYEEEE. The CDR3 protein is CASSLSGSETQYF. The CDR3 DNA, read in part, is TGTGCCAGCAGCTTGTCGGGGTCGGAGACC.

In its sample, this clone was seen many times. The read ends 3 residues early relative to the CDR3; the germline J gene fills the gap. V gene TRBV20-1 combines with J gene TRBJ2-3, with 8 bases matching TRBD2. This CDR3 is 14 amino acids long. In germline, CDR1 is DFQATT, CDR2 SNEGSKA (reference sequence). CDR3 bases read: TGCAGGACTTATAGCGGGATAGGAACAGATACG. Translated, it gives CRTYSGIGTDT. The full CDR3 sequence reads CRTYSGIGTDTQYF.

The table lists this clone with many counts. The CDR3 extends 3 residues past the end of the read, so its final part is completed from the germline J gene. The chain has TRBV20-1 and TRBJ2-7; 9 positions match TRBD1. The CDR3 has 15 residues. Germline-derived CDR1 and CDR2 are DFQATT and SNEGSKA (reference sequence). V dropped 6 bases and J dropped 1; count of bases not matched to a gene: 10. CDR3 region: CSAPRGQGGSYEQYF. Incomplete CDR3 DNA: TGCAGTGCGCCTAGGGGACAGGGAGGGTCCTACGAG.

This clone was counted ten times or more. The observed sequence ends 3 residues before the CDR3 terminus, with the missing tail filled in from the germline J gene. The J gene is TRBJ2-1, the V gene TRBV10-1, with D possibly being TRBD2 (5 bases). Germline CDR1 WNHNN, CDR2 SYGVQD (reference sequence). V lost 6 bases, J lost 3 bases, and 18 bases lay in between. CDR3 length equals 16 residues. The CDR3 protein is CASSLRISGDYNEQFF. The DNA read from the CDR3 is TGCGCCAGCAGCCTTCGGATCAGCGGAGACTACAATGAG.

This clone showed up many times. The missing CDR3 end, 3 residues past where the read stops, is filled in from the germline J gene. The V gene is TRBV10-3, the J gene TRBJ2-3, with 8 bases aligning to TRBD2. The germline V gene has CDR1 ENHRY and CDR2 SYGVKD. This CDR3 is 13 amino acids long. Trimming took 7 bases from V and 4 from J; bases not matched to a gene: 4. The sequenced part of the CDR3 DNA is TGTGCCATCACAGCGGGGGCGGCAGATACG. Translation gives CAITAGAADT. The whole CDR3 sequence reads CAITAGAADTQYF.

In this sample, this clone turned up a few times. Read sequence stops 3 residues before the CDR3 end, and the germline J gene provides the missing end. The chain couples TRBV6-2 or TRBV6-3 to TRBJ1-2; 10 bases are a match to TRBD1. J was trimmed by 6 bases and V by 2 bases; bases with no gene match: 6. This CDR3 is built from 15 residues. The germline CDR1 and CDR2 sequences are MNHEY and SVGEGT. The CDR3 here is CASSYPTGGIDGYTF. The sequenced CDR3 bases are TGTGCCAGCAGTTACCCGACAGGGGGCATAGATGGC.

This clone was observed at least ten times. The read stops 3 residues short of the end of the CDR3; the missing end is completed from the germline J gene. V and J are TRBV20-1 and TRBJ2-3, with 12 bases fitting TRBD2. Germline V gene data show CDR1 as DFQATT and CDR2 as SNEGSKA (reference sequence). V shed 6 bases, J shed 4 bases, and the junction held 5 bases outside the gene matches. CDR3 length equals 14 residues. The CDR3 loop is CSALAGGAPDTQYF. Partial CDR3 DNA: TGCAGTGCCCTAGCGGGAGGGGCCCCAGATACG.

Many counts were recorded for this clone. The read ends 3 residues shy of where the CDR3 ends; the end is completed using the germline J gene. The chain recombines TRBV20-1 with TRBJ1-2; D unclear. V was pared by 6 bases and J by 0 bases, with 17 bases between. This CDR3 is 15 amino acids long. CDR1 is DFQATT, CDR2 SNEGSKA, per germline (reference sequence). The sequenced part of the CDR3 DNA is TGCAGTGCCGAGATATTCAGGAAGACTAACTATGGC. Residues: CSAEIFRKTNYG. The whole CDR3 protein is CSAEIFRKTNYGYTF.

At least ten counts were recorded for this clone. Coverage ceases 3 residues before the CDR3 finishes, and the germline J gene fills in the end. The chain combines TRBV5-4 with TRBJ1-4; 9 nucleotides align to TRBD1. CDR1 and CDR2 (germline): SGHNT, YYREEE (reference sequence). V was pared by 4 bases and J by 5 bases, with 6 bases of the junction left unmatched. The CDR3 is 15 amino acids. The sequenced CDR3 bases are TGTGCCAGCAGCGTCGGACAGGGGATAAATGAAAAA. It is translated as CASSVGQGINEK. The whole CDR3 sequence is CASSVGQGINEKLFF.

This clone was seen many times. This CDR3 reads CSARPQQAGELFF. CDR3 DNA (partial): TGCAGTGCTAGGCCCCAACAGGCCGGGGAG. The chain is built from TRBV20-1 and TRBJ2-2, with D maybe TRBD1 (5 bases). Read data end 3 residues before the CDR3 end; the end is taken from the germline J gene. Germline assignment: CDR1 DFQATT and CDR2 SNEGSKA (reference sequence). Trimming left V 3 bases short and J 6 bases short, with 11 bases between. There are 13 residues in the CDR3.

This clone occurred many times. The read stops 3 residues short of the end of the CDR3; the missing end is completed from the germline J gene. The rearrangement uses TRBV2 and TRBJ1-1; D is possibly TRBD1 (6 bases). From germline, CDR1 is SNHLY and CDR2 FYNNEI. This CDR3 comprises 13 residues. V lost 10 bases and J 3 bases, leaving 15 bases between the germline ends. The CDR3 reads CANRDTGDTEAFF. The part of the CDR3 DNA that was read is TGTGCCAACCGGGACACGGGAGACACTGAA. The whole variable domain, remainder taken from reference TRBV2 and TRBJ1-1, is EPEVTQTPSHQVTQMGQEVILRCVPISNHLYFYWYRQILGQKVEFLVSFYNNEISEKSEIFDDQFSVERPDGSNFTLKIRSTKLEDSAMYFCANRDTGDTEAFFGQGTRLTVV.

This clone was found many times. The CDR3 extends 3 residues past the end of the read, so its final part is completed from the germline J gene. The gene calls are TRBV20-1 and TRBJ1-4, with D maybe TRBD1 (6 bases). The germline gives CDR1 DFQATT, CDR2 SNEGSKA (reference sequence). Trimming left V 3 bases short and J 3 bases short, with 20 bases between. The CDR3 sequence is 17 residues long. The chain's CDR3 is CSASSTLQGSANEKLFF. Partial CDR3 DNA: TGCAGTGCTAGTTCGACCTTACAGGGTAGTGCTAATGAAAAA.

This clone was picked up many times. The CDR3 end is not reached by the read, which stops 3 residues before it; the germline J gene fills it in. This rearrangement joins TRBV18 to TRBJ2-3; 8 bases line up with TRBD1. The junction had 8 bases not matched to a gene; V was cut back by 5 bases and J by 4 bases. Germline CDR1 KGHSH, CDR2 LQKENI. This CDR3 region has 15 residues. CDR3 bases read: TGTGCCAGCTCATCAACTACAGGGGGTTCAGATACG. Residues: CASSSTTGGSDT. The complete CDR3 protein is CASSSTTGGSDTQYF.

This clone was picked up many times. The read comes to an end 3 residues before the CDR3 does, leaving the germline J gene to fill in the end. The chain recombines TRBV5-4 with TRBJ1-4; D call uncertain. This CDR3 contains 15 residues. Germline lookup yields CDR1 SGHNT and CDR2 YYREEE (reference sequence). Trimming left V 0 bases short and J 0 bases short, with 6 bases between. CDR3 DNA, as far as it was read: TGTGCCAGCAGCTTGGCGGGGACAACTAATGAAAAA. Protein product: CASSLAGTTNEK. The whole CDR3 reads CASSLAGTTNEKLFF.

This clone appeared many times. The CDR3 end lies 3 residues beyond the end of the read and is filled in from the germline J gene. This sequence joins TRBV6-1 and TRBJ1-5, with D possibly being TRBD1 (6 bases). The CDR3 is made up of 15 amino acids. Between the trimmed V and J ends, which lost 4 bases and 0 bases, there was a span of 10 bases. The germline V gene has CDR1 MNHNS and CDR2 SASEGT. This chain's CDR3 is CASSGRGYSNQPQHF. The DNA read from the CDR3 is TGTGCCAGCAGTGGCAGGGGTTATAGCAATCAGCCC.

The table lists this clone with many counts. The read gets to within 3 residues of the CDR3 end, and the germline J gene fills in the rest. The rearrangement uses TRBV2 and TRBJ1-1, with 7 bases aligning to TRBD1. V lost 2 bases, J lost 0 bases, and 6 bases stayed unmatched. Germline V gene data show CDR1 as SNHLY and CDR2 as FYNNEI. This CDR3 spans 16 amino acids. The sequenced part of the CDR3 DNA is TGTGCCAGCAGTGAATTTGGGGGACAGATGAACACTGAA. Amino acids: CASSEFGGQMNTE. The full CDR3 is CASSEFGGQMNTEAFF.

As concerns this clone: From the germline J gene comes the end of the CDR3, since the read stops 3 residues before it. This chain uses TRBV7-9 with TRBJ2-4, with 7 bases identical to TRBD1. In germline, CDR1 is SEHNR, CDR2 FQNEAQ (reference sequence). The CDR3 has 13 amino acids. The sequenced CDR3 bases are TGTGCCAGCAGCTCGACAGGGAGCTATGGT. Protein product: CASSSTGSYG. The full CDR3 protein is CASSSTGSYGQYF.

This clone was counted at least ten times. The sequenced fragment ends 3 residues before the CDR3 boundary, so the rest is inferred from the germline J gene. The J gene is TRBJ2-5, the V gene TRBV7-7; possible D gene TRBD2, 7 bases. Trimming left V 4 bases short and J 3 bases short, with 15 bases between. The CDR3 covers 15 residues. Germline lookup yields CDR1 SSHAT and CDR2 FNYEAQ (reference sequence). The covered CDR3 bases are TGTGCCAGCAGCTCACAGGGAGGGTTAGAAGAGACC. Its protein product is CASSSQGGLEET. The CDR3 as a whole reads CASSSQGGLEETQYF.

This clone showed up many times. Read sequence stops 3 residues before the CDR3 end, and the germline J gene provides the missing end. The rearrangement links TRBV19 to TRBJ2-3; 7 bases are shared with TRBD1. V lost 7 bases and J lost 3; bases outside the gene matches: 7. Germline V CDR1 and CDR2: LNHDA, SQIVND (reference sequence). The CDR3 length is 14 residues. The part of the CDR3 DNA that was read is TGTGCCAGTAATCCGACAGGGTGGACAGATACG. Translated, it gives CASNPTGWTDT. The full CDR3 sequence reads CASNPTGWTDTQYF.

In this sample, this clone turned up many times. The read stops 3 residues short of the end of the CDR3; the missing end is completed from the germline J gene. This chain links TRBV20-1 with TRBJ2-7; TRBD2 aligns across 9 bases. CDR3 length: 15 amino acids. CDR1 is DFQATT, CDR2 SNEGSKA, per germline (reference sequence). Trimming cost V 4 bases and J 2 bases; bases outside gene matches: 9. Partial CDR3 DNA: TGCAGTGCTATCAGAGCGGGAGGTTTCCCCTACGAG. This codes for CSAIRAGGFPYE. The complete CDR3 protein is CSAIRAGGFPYEQYF.